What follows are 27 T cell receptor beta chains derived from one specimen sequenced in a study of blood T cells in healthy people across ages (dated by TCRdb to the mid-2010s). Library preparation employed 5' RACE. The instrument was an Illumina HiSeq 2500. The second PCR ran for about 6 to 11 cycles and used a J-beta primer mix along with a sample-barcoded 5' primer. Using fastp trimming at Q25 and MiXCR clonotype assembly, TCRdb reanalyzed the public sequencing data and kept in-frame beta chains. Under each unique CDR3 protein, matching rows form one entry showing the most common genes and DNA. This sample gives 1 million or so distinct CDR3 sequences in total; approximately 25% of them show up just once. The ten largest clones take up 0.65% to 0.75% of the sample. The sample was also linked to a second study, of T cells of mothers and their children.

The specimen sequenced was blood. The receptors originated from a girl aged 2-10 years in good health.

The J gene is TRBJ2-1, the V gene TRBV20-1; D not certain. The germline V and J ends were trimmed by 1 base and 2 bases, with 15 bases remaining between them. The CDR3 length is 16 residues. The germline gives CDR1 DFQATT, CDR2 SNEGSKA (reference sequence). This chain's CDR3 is CSARGVLAATYNEQFF. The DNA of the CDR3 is TGCAGTGCTAGAGGCGTATTGGCGGCGACCTACAATGAGCAGTTCTTC.

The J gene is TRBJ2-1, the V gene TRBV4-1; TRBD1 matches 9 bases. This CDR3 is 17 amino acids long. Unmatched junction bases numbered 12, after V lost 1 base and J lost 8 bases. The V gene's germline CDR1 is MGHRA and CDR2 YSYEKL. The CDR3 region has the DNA TGCGCCAGCAGCCAAGTCCCCCCCGGGACAGGGTTCTATGAGCAGTTCTTC. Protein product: CASSQVPPGTGFYEQFF.

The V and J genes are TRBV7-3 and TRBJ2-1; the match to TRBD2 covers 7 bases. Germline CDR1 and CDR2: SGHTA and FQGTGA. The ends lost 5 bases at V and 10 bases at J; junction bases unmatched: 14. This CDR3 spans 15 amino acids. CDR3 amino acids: CASSRMPGREVEQFF. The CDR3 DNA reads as TGTGCCAGCAGCCGAATGCCGGGCCGGGAGGTCGAGCAGTTCTTC.

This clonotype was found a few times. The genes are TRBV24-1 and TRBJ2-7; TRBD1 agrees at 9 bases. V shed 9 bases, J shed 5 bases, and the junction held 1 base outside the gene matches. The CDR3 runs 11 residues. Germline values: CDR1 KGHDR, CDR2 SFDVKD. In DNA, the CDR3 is TGTGCCACCGGGACAGGGAACGAGCAGTACTTC. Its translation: CATGTGNEQYF.

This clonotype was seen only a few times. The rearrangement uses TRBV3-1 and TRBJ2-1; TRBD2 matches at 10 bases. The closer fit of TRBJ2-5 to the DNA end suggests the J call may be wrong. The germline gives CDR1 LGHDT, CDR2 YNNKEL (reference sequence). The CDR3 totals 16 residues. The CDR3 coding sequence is TGTGCCAGCAGCCAAGCCCTAGCGGGAGTATCCGAGACCCAGTACTTC. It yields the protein CASSQALAGVSETQYF.

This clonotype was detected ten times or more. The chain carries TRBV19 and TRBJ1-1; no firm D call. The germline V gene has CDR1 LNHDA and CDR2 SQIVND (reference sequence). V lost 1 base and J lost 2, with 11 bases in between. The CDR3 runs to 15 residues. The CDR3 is CASSIGLPDNTEAFF. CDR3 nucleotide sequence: TGTGCCAGTAGTATAGGGTTACCGGATAACACTGAAGCTTTCTTT. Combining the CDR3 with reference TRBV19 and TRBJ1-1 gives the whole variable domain DGGITQSPKYLFRKEGQNVTLSCEQNLNHDAMYWYRQDPGQGLRLIYYSQIVNDFQKGDIAEGYSVSREKKESFPLTVTSAQKNPTAFYLCASSIGLPDNTEAFFGQGTRLTVV.

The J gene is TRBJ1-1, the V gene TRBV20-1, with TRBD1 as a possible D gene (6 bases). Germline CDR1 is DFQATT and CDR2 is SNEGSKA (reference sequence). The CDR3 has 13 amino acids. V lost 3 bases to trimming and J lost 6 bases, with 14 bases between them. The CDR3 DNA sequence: TGCAGTGCTAGGGGGGCGTTAGTGTCTGAAGCTTTCTTT. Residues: CSARGALVSEAFF.

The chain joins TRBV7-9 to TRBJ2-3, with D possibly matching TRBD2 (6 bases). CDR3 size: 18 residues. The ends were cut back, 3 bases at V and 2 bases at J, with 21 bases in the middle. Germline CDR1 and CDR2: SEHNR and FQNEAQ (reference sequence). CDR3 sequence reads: CASSLKRAPKQDTDTQYF. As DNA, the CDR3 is TGTGCCAGCAGCTTGAAGCGGGCTCCAAAACAGGACACAGATACGCAGTATTTT.

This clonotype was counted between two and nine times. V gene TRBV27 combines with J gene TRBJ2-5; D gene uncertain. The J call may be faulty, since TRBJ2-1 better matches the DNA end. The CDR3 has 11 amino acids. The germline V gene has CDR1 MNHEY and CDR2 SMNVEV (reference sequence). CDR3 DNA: TGTGCCAGCAGTTCCGGTTATGAGCAGTTCTTC. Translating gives CASSSGYEQFF.

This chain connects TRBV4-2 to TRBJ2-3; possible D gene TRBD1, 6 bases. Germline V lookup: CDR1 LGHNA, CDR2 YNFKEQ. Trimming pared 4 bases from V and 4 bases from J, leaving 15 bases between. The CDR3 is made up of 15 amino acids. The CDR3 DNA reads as TGTGCCAGCAGCCCCCTAGGGGGTTTGTCAGATACGCAGTATTTT. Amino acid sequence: CASSPLGGLSDTQYF.

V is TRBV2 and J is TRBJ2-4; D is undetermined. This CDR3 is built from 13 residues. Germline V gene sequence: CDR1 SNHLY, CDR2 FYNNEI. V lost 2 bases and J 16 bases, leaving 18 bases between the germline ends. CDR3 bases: TGTGCCAGCAGTGAATTTAGCAGACAATTAAGCTACTTC. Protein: CASSEFSRQLSYF. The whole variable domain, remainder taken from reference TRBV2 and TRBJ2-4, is EPEVTQTPSHQVTQMGQEVILRCVPISNHLYFYWYRQILGQKVEFLVSFYNNEISEKSEIFDDQFSVERPDGSNFTLKIRSTKLEDSAMYFCASSEFSRQLSYFGAGTRLSVL.

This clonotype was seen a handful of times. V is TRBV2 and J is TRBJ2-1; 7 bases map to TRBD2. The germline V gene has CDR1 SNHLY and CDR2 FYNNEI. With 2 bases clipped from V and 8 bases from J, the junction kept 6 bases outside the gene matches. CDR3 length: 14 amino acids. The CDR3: CASSERVSGYEQFF. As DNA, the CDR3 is TGTGCCAGCAGTGAAAGAGTTAGCGGGTATGAGCAGTTCTTC.

CDR3 in DNA: TGCGCCAGCAGCCCCCGTGGTGGTGAGCAGTTCTTC. Translated, it gives CASSPRGGEQFF. The rearrangement uses TRBV5-1 and TRBJ2-1; no reliable D call. Germline V gene lookup returns CDR1 SGHRS and CDR2 YFSETQ. The CDR3 totals 12 residues. Trimming shortened V by 4 bases and J by 9 bases, and 11 bases separated the two germline ends. The full variable domain, completed using reference TRBV5-1 and TRBJ2-1, is KAGVTQTPRYLIKTRGQQVTLSCSPISGHRSVSWYQQTPGQGLQFLFEYFSETQRNKGNFPGRFSGRQFSNSRSEMNVSTLELGDSALYLCASSPRGGEQFFGPGTRLTVL.

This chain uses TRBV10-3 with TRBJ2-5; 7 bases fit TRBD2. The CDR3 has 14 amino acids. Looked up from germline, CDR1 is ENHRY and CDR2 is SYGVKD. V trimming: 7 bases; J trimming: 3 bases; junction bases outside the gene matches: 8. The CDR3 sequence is CAITHVLAKETQYF. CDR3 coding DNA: TGTGCCATCACCCACGTACTAGCGAAAGAGACCCAGTACTTC.

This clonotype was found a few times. The CDR3 reads CASSSYGRGHQETQYF. The CDR3 region has the DNA TGTGCCAGCAGCTCGTATGGGAGAGGGCACCAAGAGACCCAGTACTTC. The chain links TRBV7-9 to TRBJ2-5; maybe TRBD2 (5 bases). Trimming pared 4 bases from V and 0 bases from J, leaving 15 bases between. The germline gives CDR1 SEHNR, CDR2 FQNEAQ (reference sequence). The CDR3 extends over 16 amino acids.

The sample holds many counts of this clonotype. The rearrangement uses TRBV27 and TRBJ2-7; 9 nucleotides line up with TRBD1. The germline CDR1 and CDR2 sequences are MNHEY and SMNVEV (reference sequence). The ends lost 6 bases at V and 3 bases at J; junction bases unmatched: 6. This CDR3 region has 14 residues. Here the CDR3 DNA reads TGTGCCAGCAGCCCTGGACAGGGGTACTACGAGCAGTACTTC. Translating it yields CASSPGQGYYEQYF.

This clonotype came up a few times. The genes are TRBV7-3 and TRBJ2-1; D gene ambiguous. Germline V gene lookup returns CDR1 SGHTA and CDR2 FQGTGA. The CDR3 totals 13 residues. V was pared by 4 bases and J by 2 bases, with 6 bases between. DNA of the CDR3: TGTGCCAGCAGCTCTGAAACCTACAATGAGCAGTTCTTC. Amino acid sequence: CASSSETYNEQFF.

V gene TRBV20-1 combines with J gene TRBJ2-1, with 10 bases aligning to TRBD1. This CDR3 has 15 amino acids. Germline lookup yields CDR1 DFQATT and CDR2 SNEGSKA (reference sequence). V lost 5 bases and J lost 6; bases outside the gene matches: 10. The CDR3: CSAWTGGQSFNEQFF. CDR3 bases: TGCAGTGCTTGGACAGGGGGACAGTCTTTCAATGAGCAGTTCTTC.

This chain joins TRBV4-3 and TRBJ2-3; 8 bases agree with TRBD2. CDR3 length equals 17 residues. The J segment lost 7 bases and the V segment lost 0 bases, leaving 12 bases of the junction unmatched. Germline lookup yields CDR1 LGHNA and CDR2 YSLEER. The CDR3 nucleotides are TGCGCCAGCAGCCAAGATTGTAATAGCGGGGATGCTTATACGCAGTATTTT. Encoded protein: CASSQDCNSGDAYTQYF.

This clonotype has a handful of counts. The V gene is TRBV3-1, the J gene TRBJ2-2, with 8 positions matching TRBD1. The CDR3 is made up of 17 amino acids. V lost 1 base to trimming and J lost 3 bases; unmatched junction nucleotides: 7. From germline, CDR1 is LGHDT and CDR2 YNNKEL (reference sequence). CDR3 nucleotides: TGTGCCAGCAGCCAAGGATGGACAGGGACCTACACCGGGGAGCTGTTTTTT. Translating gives CASSQGWTGTYTGELFF.

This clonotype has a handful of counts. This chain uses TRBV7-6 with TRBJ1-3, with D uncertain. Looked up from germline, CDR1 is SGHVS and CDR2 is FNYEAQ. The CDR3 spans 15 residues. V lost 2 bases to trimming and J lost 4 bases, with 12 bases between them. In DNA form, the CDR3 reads TGTGCCAGCAGCTTAAGAGGGAGCGGCGGAAACACCATATATTTT. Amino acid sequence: CASSLRGSGGNTIYF.

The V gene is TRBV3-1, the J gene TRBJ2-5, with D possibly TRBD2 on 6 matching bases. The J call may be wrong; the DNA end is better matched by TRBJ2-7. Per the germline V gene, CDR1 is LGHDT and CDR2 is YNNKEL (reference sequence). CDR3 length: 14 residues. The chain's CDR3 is CASSQELATYEQYF. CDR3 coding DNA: TGTGCCAGCAGCCAAGAACTAGCCACCTACGAGCAGTACTTC.

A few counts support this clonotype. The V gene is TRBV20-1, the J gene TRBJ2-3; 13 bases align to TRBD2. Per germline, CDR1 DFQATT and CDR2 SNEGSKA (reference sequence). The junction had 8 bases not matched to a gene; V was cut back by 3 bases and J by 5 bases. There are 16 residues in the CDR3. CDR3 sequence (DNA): TGCAGTGCTAGCGGACTAGCGGGGGCTATGGGAGATACGCAGTATTTT. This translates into CSASGLAGAMGDTQYF.

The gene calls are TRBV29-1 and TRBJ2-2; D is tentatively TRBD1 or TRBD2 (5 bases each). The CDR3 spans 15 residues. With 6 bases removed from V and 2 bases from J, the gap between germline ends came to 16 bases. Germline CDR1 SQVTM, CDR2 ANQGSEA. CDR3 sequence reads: CSVTFRGSNTGELFF. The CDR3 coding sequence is TGCAGCGTCACATTCCGGGGCTCAAACACCGGGGAGCTGTTTTTT.

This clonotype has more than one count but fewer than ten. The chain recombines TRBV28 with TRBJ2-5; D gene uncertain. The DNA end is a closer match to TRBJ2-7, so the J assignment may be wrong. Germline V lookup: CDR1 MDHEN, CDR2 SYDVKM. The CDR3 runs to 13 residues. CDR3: CASSLGEVYEQYF. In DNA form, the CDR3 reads TGTGCCAGCAGTTTAGGGGAAGTCTACGAGCAGTACTTC.

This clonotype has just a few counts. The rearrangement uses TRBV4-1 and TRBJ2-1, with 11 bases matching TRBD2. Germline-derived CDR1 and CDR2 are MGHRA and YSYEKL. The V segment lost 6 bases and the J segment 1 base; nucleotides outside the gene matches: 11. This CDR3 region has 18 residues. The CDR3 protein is CASSQTLAGGPSYNEQFF. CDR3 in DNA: TGCGCCAGCAGTCAGACGTTAGCGGGGGGGCCGTCCTACAATGAGCAGTTCTTC.

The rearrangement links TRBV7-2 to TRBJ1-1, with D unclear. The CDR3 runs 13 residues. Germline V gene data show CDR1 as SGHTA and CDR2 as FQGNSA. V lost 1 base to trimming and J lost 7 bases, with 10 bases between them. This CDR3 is CASSLEGFGEAFF. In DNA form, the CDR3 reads TGTGCCAGCAGCTTAGAGGGATTTGGTGAAGCTTTCTTT.